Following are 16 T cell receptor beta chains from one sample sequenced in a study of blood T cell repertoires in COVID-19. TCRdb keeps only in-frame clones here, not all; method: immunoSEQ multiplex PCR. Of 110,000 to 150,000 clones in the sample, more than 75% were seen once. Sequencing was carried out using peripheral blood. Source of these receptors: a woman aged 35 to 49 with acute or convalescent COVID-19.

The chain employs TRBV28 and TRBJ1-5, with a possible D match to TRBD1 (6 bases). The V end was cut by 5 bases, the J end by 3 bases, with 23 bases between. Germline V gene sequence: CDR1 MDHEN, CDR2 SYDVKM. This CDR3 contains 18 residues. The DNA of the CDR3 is TGTGCCAGCAGTCCGTGGGCGGAACAGGGAATATACAATCAGCCCCAGCATTTT. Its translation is CASSPWAEQGIYNQPQHF. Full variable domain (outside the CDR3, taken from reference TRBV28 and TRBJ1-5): DVKVTQSSRYLVKRTGEKVFLECVQDMDHENMFWYRQDPGLGLRLIYFSYDVKMKEKGDIPEGYSVSREKKERFSLILESASTNQTSMYLCASSPWAEQGIYNQPQHFGDGTRLSIL.

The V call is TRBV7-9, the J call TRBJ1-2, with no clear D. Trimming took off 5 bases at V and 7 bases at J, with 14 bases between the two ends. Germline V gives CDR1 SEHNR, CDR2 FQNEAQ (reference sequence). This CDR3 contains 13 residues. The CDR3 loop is CASSPPSLFGYTF. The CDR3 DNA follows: TGTGCCAGCAGCCCTCCTAGTTTGTTTGGCTACACCTTC.

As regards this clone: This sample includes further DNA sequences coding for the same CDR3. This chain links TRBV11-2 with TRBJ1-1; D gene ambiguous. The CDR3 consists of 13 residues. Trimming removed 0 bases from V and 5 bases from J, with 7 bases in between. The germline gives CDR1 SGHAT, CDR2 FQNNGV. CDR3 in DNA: TGTGCCAGCAGCTTAGATAGAGGGACTGAAGCTTTCTTT. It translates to CASSLDRGTEAFF. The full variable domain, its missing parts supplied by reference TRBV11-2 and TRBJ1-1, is EAGVAQSPRYKIIEKRQSVAFWCNPISGHATLYWYQQILGQGPKLLIQFQNNGVVDDSQLPKDRFSAERLKGVDSTLKIQPAKLEDSAVYLCASSLDRGTEAFFGQGTRLTVV.

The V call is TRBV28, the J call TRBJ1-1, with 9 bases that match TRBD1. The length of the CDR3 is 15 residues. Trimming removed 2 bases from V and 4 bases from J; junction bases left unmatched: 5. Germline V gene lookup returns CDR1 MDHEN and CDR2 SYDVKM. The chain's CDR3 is CASSLRLTGGTEAFF. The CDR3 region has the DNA TGTGCCAGCAGTTTACGCTTGACAGGGGGCACTGAAGCTTTCTTT. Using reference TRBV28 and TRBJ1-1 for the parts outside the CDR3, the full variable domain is DVKVTQSSRYLVKRTGEKVFLECVQDMDHENMFWYRQDPGLGLRLIYFSYDVKMKEKGDIPEGYSVSREKKERFSLILESASTNQTSMYLCASSLRLTGGTEAFFGQGTRLTVV.

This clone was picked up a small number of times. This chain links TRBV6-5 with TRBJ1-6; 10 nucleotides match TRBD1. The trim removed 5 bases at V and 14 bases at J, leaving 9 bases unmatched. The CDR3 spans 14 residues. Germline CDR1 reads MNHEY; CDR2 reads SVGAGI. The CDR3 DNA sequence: TGTGCCAGCAGTCCCCCGGGACAGGGGCGCTCCCTCCACTTT. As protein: CASSPPGQGRSLHF.

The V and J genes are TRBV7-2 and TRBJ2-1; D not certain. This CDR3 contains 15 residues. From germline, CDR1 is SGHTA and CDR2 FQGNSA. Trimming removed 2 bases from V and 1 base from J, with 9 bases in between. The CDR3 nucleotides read TGTGCCAGCAGCTTACCAACTCCGTCCTACAATGAGCAGTTCTTC. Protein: CASSLPTPSYNEQFF.

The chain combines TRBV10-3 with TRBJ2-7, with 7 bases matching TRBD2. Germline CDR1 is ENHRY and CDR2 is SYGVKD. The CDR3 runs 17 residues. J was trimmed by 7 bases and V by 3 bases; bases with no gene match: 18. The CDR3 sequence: CAISDLGLVAGLWEQYF. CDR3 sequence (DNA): TGTGCCATCAGTGACTTGGGGCTGGTAGCGGGTTTGTGGGAGCAGTACTTC.

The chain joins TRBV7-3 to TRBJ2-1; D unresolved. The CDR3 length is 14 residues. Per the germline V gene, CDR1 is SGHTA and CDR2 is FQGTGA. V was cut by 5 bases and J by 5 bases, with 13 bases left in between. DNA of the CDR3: TGTGCCAGCAGCGTCGGTCCCTTCAACAATGAGCAGTTCTTC. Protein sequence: CASSVGPFNNEQFF.

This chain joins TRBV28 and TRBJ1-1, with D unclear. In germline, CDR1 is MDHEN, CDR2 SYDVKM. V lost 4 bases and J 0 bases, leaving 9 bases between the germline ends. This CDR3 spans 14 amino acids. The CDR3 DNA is TGTGCCAGCAGTTCCGTCAGGCTGAACACTGAAGCTTTCTTT. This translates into CASSSVRLNTEAFF.

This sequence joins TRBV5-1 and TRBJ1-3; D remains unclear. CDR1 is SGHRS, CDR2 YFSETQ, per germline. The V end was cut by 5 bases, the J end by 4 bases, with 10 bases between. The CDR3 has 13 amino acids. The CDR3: CASRDLAGNTIYF. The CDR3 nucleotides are TGCGCCAGCAGGGACTTAGCCGGAAACACCATATATTTT.

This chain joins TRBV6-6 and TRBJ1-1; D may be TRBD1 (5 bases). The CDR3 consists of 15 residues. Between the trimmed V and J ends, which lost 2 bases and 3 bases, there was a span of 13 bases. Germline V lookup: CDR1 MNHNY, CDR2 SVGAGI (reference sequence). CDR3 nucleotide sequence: TGTGCCAGCAGTTACGGGGCAGGGCTAGACACTGAAGCTTTCTTT. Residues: CASSYGAGLDTEAFF.

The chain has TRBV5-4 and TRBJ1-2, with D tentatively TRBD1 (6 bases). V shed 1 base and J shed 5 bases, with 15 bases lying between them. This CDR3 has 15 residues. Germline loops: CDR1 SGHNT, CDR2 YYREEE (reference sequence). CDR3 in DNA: TGTGCCAGCAGCTTGAGTCAGGGGACCTATTATGGCTACACCTTC. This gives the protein CASSLSQGTYYGYTF.

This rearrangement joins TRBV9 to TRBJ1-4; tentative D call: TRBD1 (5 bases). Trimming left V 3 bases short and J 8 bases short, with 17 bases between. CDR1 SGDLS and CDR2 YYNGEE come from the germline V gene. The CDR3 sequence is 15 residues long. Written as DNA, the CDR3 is TGTGCCAGCAGCGCCGAACGGGGGGTCTACGAAAAACTGTTTTTT. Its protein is CASSAERGVYEKLFF. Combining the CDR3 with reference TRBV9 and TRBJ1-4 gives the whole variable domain DSGVTQTPKHLITATGQRVTLRCSPRSGDLSVYWYQQSLDQGLQFLIQYYNGEERAKGNILERFSAQQFPDLHSELNLSSLELGDSALYFCASSAERGVYEKLFFGSGTQLSVL.

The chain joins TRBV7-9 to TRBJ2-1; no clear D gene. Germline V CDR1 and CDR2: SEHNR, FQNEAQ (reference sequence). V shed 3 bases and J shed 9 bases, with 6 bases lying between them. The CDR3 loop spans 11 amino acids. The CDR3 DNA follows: TGTGCCAGCAGCTTCCGAGGTGAGCAGTTCTTC. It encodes CASSFRGEQFF.

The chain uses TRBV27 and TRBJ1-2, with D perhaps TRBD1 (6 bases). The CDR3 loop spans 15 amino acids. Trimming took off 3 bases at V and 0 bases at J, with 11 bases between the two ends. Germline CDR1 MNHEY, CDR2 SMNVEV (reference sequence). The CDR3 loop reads CASSLGAGSNYGYTF. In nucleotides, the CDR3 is TGTGCCAGCAGTTTGGGGGCAGGGTCTAACTATGGCTACACCTTC.

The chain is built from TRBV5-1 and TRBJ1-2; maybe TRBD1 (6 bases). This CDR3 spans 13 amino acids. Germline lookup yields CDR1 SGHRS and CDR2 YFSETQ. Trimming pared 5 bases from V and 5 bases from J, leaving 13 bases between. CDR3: CASRSRQAYGYTF. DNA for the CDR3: TGCGCCAGCAGGTCGAGACAGGCGTATGGCTACACCTTC.